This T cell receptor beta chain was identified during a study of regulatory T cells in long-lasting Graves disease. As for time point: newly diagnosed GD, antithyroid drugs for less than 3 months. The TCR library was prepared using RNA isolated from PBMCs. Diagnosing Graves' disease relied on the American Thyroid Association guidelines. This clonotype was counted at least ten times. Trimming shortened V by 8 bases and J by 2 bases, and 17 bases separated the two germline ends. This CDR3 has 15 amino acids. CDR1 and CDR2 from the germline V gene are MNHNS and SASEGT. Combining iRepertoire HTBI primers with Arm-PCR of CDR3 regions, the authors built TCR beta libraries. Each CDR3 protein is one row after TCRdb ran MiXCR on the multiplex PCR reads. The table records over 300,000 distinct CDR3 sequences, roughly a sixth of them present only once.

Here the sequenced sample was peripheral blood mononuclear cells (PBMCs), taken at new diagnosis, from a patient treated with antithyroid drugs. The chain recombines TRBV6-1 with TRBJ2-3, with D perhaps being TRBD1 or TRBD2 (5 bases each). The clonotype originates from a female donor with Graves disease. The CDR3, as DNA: TGTGCCAGCGAGACTCCCGGGACCGACACAGATACGCAGTATTTT. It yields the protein CASETPGTDTDTQYF.